These 18 T cell receptor beta chains were all obtained from the same sample, sequenced in a study of cytomegalovirus exposure and HLA in healthy donors. The PCR contained 60 Vbeta and 13 Jbeta primers. Sequenced by immunoSEQ multiplex PCR; TCRdb stores in-frame clones only, minus some. The data hold over 130,000 clones, with 70% to 90% observed a single time. Sequencing input: PBMCs. Source of these receptors: a woman between 35 and 50 years old in good health and CMV-seronegative.

Comments on this clone: At one of its ends the junction is not consistent with the germline gene, which may arise from a read error. The chain is built from TRBV7-7 and TRBJ2-1; 11 bases fit TRBD2. CDR1 and CDR2 (germline): SSHAT, FNYEAQ (reference sequence). CDR3 length: 15 residues. The chain's CDR3 is CASSPTSGSYNEQFF. The CDR3 coding sequence is TGTGCTAGCAGCCCAACTAGCGGGAGTTACAATGAGCAGTTCTTC.

The chain combines TRBV5-4 with TRBJ2-3; TRBD2 aligns across 7 bases. CDR3 length: 15 residues. Germline V CDR1 and CDR2: SGHNT, YYREEE (reference sequence). V lost 0 bases and J lost 3; bases outside the gene matches: 4. CDR3 protein: CASSLGGSGTDTQYF. The CDR3 DNA follows: TGTGCCAGCAGCTTGGGCGGGAGCGGGACAGATACGCAGTATTTT.

V and J are TRBV5-4 and TRBJ2-1; no clear D. This CDR3 spans 11 amino acids. Germline lookup yields CDR1 SGHNT and CDR2 YYREEE (reference sequence). V lost 4 bases and J lost 5, with 4 bases in between. The CDR3, as DNA: TGTGCCAGCAGCCTAAACAATGAGCAGTTCTTC. This encodes CASSLNNEQFF.

This chain uses TRBV28 with TRBJ2-7, with TRBD1 identical over 12 bases. Losses at the gene ends were 3 bases for V and 4 bases for J; bases not matched to a gene: 4. The V gene's germline CDR1 is MDHEN and CDR2 SYDVKM. This CDR3 comprises 15 residues. This CDR3 is CASSLGGQGAYEQYF. DNA of the CDR3: TGTGCCAGCAGTTTGGGGGGACAGGGGGCTTACGAGCAGTACTTC.

About this clone itself: The same CDR3 can be traced to other DNA sequences in this sample. The chain uses TRBV10-3 and TRBJ1-5; unclear D gene. This CDR3 has 13 amino acids. V was trimmed by 3 bases and J by 4 bases, leaving 7 bases between them. Germline V gives CDR1 ENHRY, CDR2 SYGVKD. The CDR3 protein is CAISEGENQPQHF. CDR3 DNA sequence: TGTGCCATCAGTGAAGGAGAAAATCAGCCCCAGCATTTT.

The J gene is TRBJ1-6, the V gene TRBV6-5; D unresolved. Trimming shortened V by 4 bases and J by 8 bases, and 6 bases separated the two germline ends. Germline CDR1 and CDR2: MNHEY and SVGAGI. This CDR3 region has 12 residues. The CDR3 bases are TGTGCCAGCAGTTCTCCTGATTCACCCCTCCACTTT. This sequence encodes CASSSPDSPLHF.

The V gene is TRBV11-3, the J gene TRBJ2-7; 7 positions agree with TRBD2. J was trimmed by 2 bases and V by 1 base; bases with no gene match: 8. The length of the CDR3 is 16 residues. The germline gives CDR1 SGHNT, CDR2 YENEEA. CDR3 protein: CASSLAFASGTYEQYF. The DNA for the CDR3 is TGTGCCAGCAGCTTAGCTTTCGCTAGCGGAACCTACGAGCAGTACTTC.

This clone was seen a few times. The rearrangement links TRBV11-3 to TRBJ2-7, with TRBD2 matching over 8 bases. Germline CDR1 reads SGHNT; CDR2 reads YENEEA. There are 14 residues in the CDR3. Trimming at V came to 6 bases and at J to 3 bases, leaving 7 bases not matched to a gene. Here the CDR3 reads CASRGRSGDYEQYF. Here the CDR3 DNA reads TGTGCCAGCAGGGGACGTAGCGGGGACTACGAGCAGTACTTC.

This clone appeared a few times. The chain recombines TRBV5-1 with TRBJ2-1; D gene ambiguous. The CDR3 totals 13 residues. V was cut by 0 bases and J by 10 bases, with 11 bases left in between. Germline CDR1 reads SGHRS; CDR2 reads YFSETQ. Written as DNA, the CDR3 is TGCGCCAGCAGCTTGGGACTTTCAGTAGAGCAGTTCTTC. Its translation: CASSLGLSVEQFF. The full variable domain, rest sourced from reference TRBV5-1 and TRBJ2-1, is KAGVTQTPRYLIKTRGQQVTLSCSPISGHRSVSWYQQTPGQGLQFLFEYFSETQRNKGNFPGRFSGRQFSNSRSEMNVSTLELGDSALYLCASSLGLSVEQFFGPGTRLTVL.

The chain is built from TRBV5-1 and TRBJ2-3; D possibly corresponds to TRBD2 (6 bases). The germline CDR1 and CDR2 sequences are SGHRS and YFSETQ. V was trimmed by 5 bases and J by 1 base, leaving 14 bases between them. The CDR3 sequence is 15 residues long. The CDR3 region has the DNA TGCGCCAGCAGTTGGGACTTTGAAGGCACAGATACGCAGTATTTT. Protein product: CASSWDFEGTDTQYF.

DNA for the CDR3: TGTGCCAGCAGACGGACCCGGGGAAGCACAGATACGCAGTATTTT. This codes for CASRRTRGSTDTQYF. The chain couples TRBV6-5 to TRBJ2-3, with TRBD2 as a possible D gene (5 bases). The CDR3 consists of 15 residues. Trimming removed 6 bases at V and 0 bases at J, with 13 bases between. Per germline, CDR1 MNHEY and CDR2 SVGAGI.

The chain links TRBV5-4 to TRBJ2-1, with TRBD2 matching over 13 bases. The germline gives CDR1 SGHNT, CDR2 YYREEE (reference sequence). The CDR3 is made up of 15 amino acids. The junction had 1 base not matched to a gene; V was cut back by 4 bases and J by 3 bases. The chain's CDR3 is CASSGLAGDYNEQFF. In DNA, the CDR3 is TGTGCCAGCAGCGGACTAGCGGGAGACTACAATGAGCAGTTCTTC.

The chain recombines TRBV10-1 with TRBJ1-1, with 9 nucleotides matching TRBD1. V lost 9 bases, J lost 6 bases, and 5 bases stayed unmatched. The CDR3 spans 12 residues. The germline V gene encodes CDR1 WNHNN and CDR2 SYGVQD (reference sequence). CDR3 sequence: CARGQGHPEAFF. Written as DNA, the CDR3 is TGCGCCAGGGGACAGGGCCACCCTGAAGCTTTCTTT.

The V and J genes are TRBV6-1 and TRBJ2-1; weak D call: TRBD2 (5 bases). CDR1 is MNHNS, CDR2 SASEGT, per germline. This CDR3 has 17 amino acids. V was cut by 2 bases and J by 0 bases, with 14 bases left in between. The CDR3 region has the DNA TGTGCCAGCAGTGAACCAGTCGGAGGACTCTCCTACAATGAGCAGTTCTTC. Translated, it gives CASSEPVGGLSYNEQFF.

The CDR3: CASSPAGTASSGNTIYF. The DNA for the CDR3 is TGTGCCAGCAGCCCCGCCGGGACAGCTAGCTCTGGAAACACCATATATTTT. The chain has TRBV7-6 and TRBJ1-3; 7 bases match TRBD1. Germline lookup yields CDR1 SGHVS and CDR2 FNYEAQ. The CDR3 consists of 17 residues. The J segment lost 0 bases and the V segment lost 5 bases, leaving 10 bases of the junction unmatched.

CDR3 sequence: CATSSQLAVGYLGTQYF. CDR3 sequence (DNA): TGTGCCACCAGCAGCCAACTAGCGGTAGGATATTTAGGGACCCAGTACTTC. The rearrangement joins TRBV15 to TRBJ2-5; 8 nucleotides agree with TRBD2. Germline V gene lookup returns CDR1 LNHNV and CDR2 YYDKDF (reference sequence). The J segment lost 7 bases and the V segment lost 3 bases, leaving 16 bases of the junction unmatched. The CDR3 length is 17 residues.

The chain couples TRBV9 to TRBJ2-1; 10 positions agree with TRBD2. Trimming removed 0 bases from V and 3 bases from J; junction bases left unmatched: 3. Germline CDR1 reads SGDLS; CDR2 reads YYNGEE. The CDR3 is 16 residues long. CDR3: CASSVVSSGSYNEQFF. DNA of the CDR3: TGTGCCAGCAGCGTAGTGTCTAGCGGGAGCTACAATGAGCAGTTCTTC.

On this clone itself: Other DNA sequences in this specimen translate into the identical CDR3. Here the CDR3 DNA reads TGTGCCTGGAGTGTCCTAGATACGCAGTATTTT. The encoded protein is CAWSVLDTQYF. The chain uses TRBV30 and TRBJ2-3; no clear D gene. Deletions cut 0 bases from V and 5 bases from J, with 3 bases between. The CDR3 runs to 11 residues. CDR1 and CDR2 (germline): GTSNPN, SVGIG (reference sequence).